This TCR beta chain was found in a study of identical twins. The table lists this clonotype with a few counts. Looked up from germline, CDR1 is SGHRS and CDR2 is YFSETQ. V lost 4 bases and J lost 0, with 17 bases in between. This CDR3 region has 16 residues. From the 5' RACE reads, TCRdb called clonotypes with MiXCR, one entry per CDR3 protein. The data contain a few hundred thousand distinct CDR3 sequences, over 12% of them singletons. The same data also went into a second study, on yellow fever vaccine responses in identical twins.

The source material was CD4+ T cells sorted from blood. The source of this sequence is a woman younger than 35 in good health. V usage is TRBV5-1 and J usage is TRBJ2-7; tentative D call: TRBD2 (6 bases). In DNA form, the CDR3 reads TGCGCCAGCAGCGCCGGGGGAGGACGGATCTCCTACGAGCAGTACTTC. It specifies CASSAGGGRISYEQYF.